Listed here are 22 T cell receptor beta chains from one sample, sequenced in a study of blood T cell repertoires in COVID-19. Only in-frame clones appear in the TCRdb table, and some are missing; sequencing was by immunoSEQ multiplex PCR. This sample has about 340,000 clones, with 91% found just once. The sample was peripheral blood. Receptors originate from a woman between 18 and 30 years old who had recovered from COVID-19.

The chain recombines TRBV5-8 with TRBJ2-5, with 7 bases identical to TRBD2. The CDR3 has 13 amino acids. Trimming cost V 3 bases and J 5 bases; bases outside gene matches: 4. Germline V gene lookup returns CDR1 SGHTS and CDR2 YDEGEE. The CDR3 loop is CASSWGGEETQYF. The CDR3 coding sequence is TGTGCCAGCAGCTGGGGGGGAGAGGAGACCCAGTACTTC.

The chain joins TRBV18 to TRBJ2-7, with 10 bases that match TRBD1. The germline V gene encodes CDR1 KGHSH and CDR2 LQKENI. The CDR3 has 15 residues. The V and J ends lost 3 bases and 3 bases, in that order; junction bases with no gene match: 5. CDR3 DNA sequence: TGTGCCAGCTCACCGCCGACAGGGGGCGGCTACGAGCAGTACGTC. Its protein product is CASSPPTGGGYEQYV.

V usage is TRBV5-4 and J usage is TRBJ1-1, with a tentative D call TRBD1 (6 bases). CDR1 is SGHNT, CDR2 YYREEE, per germline (reference sequence). Trimming took off 1 base at V and 2 bases at J, with 15 bases between the two ends. The CDR3 covers 16 residues. The CDR3 DNA is TGTGCCAGCAGCTTGAACAGGGTGAGATTTAACACTGAAGCTTTCTTT. Protein product: CASSLNRVRFNTEAFF.

This clone appeared many times. The chain recombines TRBV4-2 with TRBJ1-1; unclear D gene. V lost 0 bases, J lost 0 bases, and 8 bases lay in between. The germline V gene encodes CDR1 LGHNA and CDR2 YNFKEQ. The CDR3 has 15 amino acids. The CDR3 is CASSQEPGLNTEAFF. DNA for the CDR3: TGTGCCAGCAGCCAAGAACCGGGATTGAACACTGAAGCTTTCTTT.

J is TRBJ2-1 and V is TRBV7-2; 10 bases agree with TRBD2. CDR1 and CDR2 from the germline V gene are SGHTA and FQGNSA. J was trimmed by 5 bases and V by 1 base; bases with no gene match: 14. This CDR3 spans 19 amino acids. CDR3 in amino acids: CASSLVLSGGTSDDNEQFF. CDR3 in DNA: TGTGCCAGCAGCTTAGTTTTGTCGGGCGGGACTAGCGACGACAATGAGCAGTTCTTC. The whole variable domain, remainder taken from reference TRBV7-2 and TRBJ2-1, is GAGVSQSPSNKVTEKGKDVELRCDPISGHTALYWYRQSLGQGLEFLIYFQGNSAPDKSGLPSDRFSAERTGGSVSTLTIQRTQQEDSAVYLCASSLVLSGGTSDDNEQFFGPGTRLTVL.

The chain joins TRBV5-6 to TRBJ1-1; tentative D call: TRBD1 (6 bases). CDR1 and CDR2 (germline): SGHDT, YYEEEE. This CDR3 is built from 12 residues. With 3 bases removed from V and 8 bases from J, the gap between germline ends came to 11 bases. The CDR3 loop reads CASSWGPTEAFF. DNA for the CDR3: TGTGCCAGCAGCTGGGGGCCGACGGAAGCTTTCTTT.

The chain has TRBV6-5 and TRBJ1-2, with 7 bases matching TRBD1. CDR1 is MNHEY and CDR2 is SVGAGI in the germline V gene. V gave up 6 bases and J gave up 4 bases; unmatched junction bases: 11. This CDR3 is 15 amino acids long. The CDR3 bases are TGTGCCAGCAGCTCCAGGGACAGAGGTGCCTATGGCTACACCTTC. This sequence encodes CASSSRDRGAYGYTF.

The rearrangement joins TRBV11-3 to TRBJ2-1, with 10 bases aligning to TRBD2. Germline loops: CDR1 SGHNT, CDR2 YENEEA. The CDR3 loop spans 14 amino acids. V was clipped by 1 base and J by 11 bases; unmatched bases: 5. In nucleotides, the CDR3 is TGTGCCAGCAGCTTAGCAGGAGCGGGAGGGCAGCAGTTCTTC. This sequence encodes CASSLAGAGGQQFF.

The chain has TRBV11-2 and TRBJ2-7; TRBD2 agrees at 7 bases. From germline, CDR1 is SGHAT and CDR2 FQNNGV. This CDR3 is built from 15 residues. Unmatched junction bases numbered 10, after V lost 2 bases and J lost 6 bases. DNA for the CDR3: TGTGCCAGCAGCTTAACAGGCCCGACGGGGGGCGAGCAGTACGTC. This gives the protein CASSLTGPTGGEQYV.

This chain uses TRBV15 with TRBJ2-7; 7 bases fit TRBD2. Germline CDR1 is LNHNV and CDR2 is YYDKDF (reference sequence). J was trimmed by 6 bases and V by 1 base; bases with no gene match: 3. This CDR3 region has 13 residues. CDR3 region: CATSRGAGVEQYV. The CDR3 DNA follows: TGTGCCACCAGCAGAGGGGCGGGAGTCGAGCAGTACGTC.

The chain carries TRBV5-6 and TRBJ2-1; maybe TRBD1 (5 bases). The germline V and J ends were trimmed by 2 bases and 2 bases, with 11 bases remaining between them. The germline CDR1 and CDR2 sequences are SGHDT and YYEEEE. The CDR3 runs 15 residues. The chain's CDR3 is CASSFRRVAYNEQFF. CDR3 nucleotides: TGTGCCAGCAGCTTTCGCAGGGTTGCCTACAATGAGCAGTTCTTC.

The CDR3 protein is CASSSTGVDTEAFF. In nucleotides, the CDR3 is TGCGCCAGCAGCTCAACAGGGGTTGACACTGAAGCTTTCTTT. The chain couples TRBV5-1 to TRBJ1-1; TRBD1 agrees at 7 bases. Germline CDR1 SGHRS, CDR2 YFSETQ. The CDR3 spans 14 residues. V lost 3 bases and J lost 3; bases outside the gene matches: 5. Supplemented by reference TRBV5-1 and TRBJ1-1, the full variable domain reads KAGVTQTPRYLIKTRGQQVTLSCSPISGHRSVSWYQQTPGQGLQFLFEYFSETQRNKGNFPGRFSGRQFSNSRSEMNVSTLELGDSALYLCASSSTGVDTEAFFGQGTRLTVV.

The rearrangement uses TRBV4-1 and TRBJ2-3; 9 nucleotides line up with TRBD2. With 3 bases clipped from V and 6 bases from J, the junction kept 10 bases outside the gene matches. Germline CDR1 MGHRA, CDR2 YSYEKL. The CDR3 is made up of 16 amino acids. The CDR3 here is CASSQFSSGALDTQYF. The CDR3 nucleotides read TGCGCCAGCAGCCAGTTCTCTAGCGGGGCATTGGATACGCAGTATTTT.

This clone was recorded a few times. The sample has other DNA sequences that encode this CDR3 too. This chain links TRBV6-2 or TRBV6-3 with TRBJ2-7; TRBD2 matches 10 bases. CDR3 length: 16 amino acids. J gave up 2 bases and V 0 bases, and 4 bases lay outside the gene matches. CDR1 is MNHEY and CDR2 is SVGEGT in the germline V gene. The CDR3 spells CASSYSRTSGAYEQYV. The CDR3 DNA reads TGTGCCAGCAGTTACTCGAGGACTAGCGGAGCCTACGAGCAGTACGTC.

The rearrangement joins TRBV12-5 to TRBJ2-3; TRBD2 is a possible D gene (5 bases). Trimming cost V 1 base and J 6 bases, with 17 bases left between them. The CDR3 spans 16 residues. From germline, CDR1 is LGHNT and CDR2 FRNRAP. CDR3 loop: CASGLDTGIKKDTQYF. CDR3 nucleotides: TGTGCTAGTGGTTTGGACACCGGGATTAAGAAGGATACGCAGTATTTT.

The chain recombines TRBV2 with TRBJ2-6; TRBD1 is a possible D gene (6 bases). CDR3 size: 15 residues. Germline V lookup: CDR1 SNHLY, CDR2 FYNNEI. V lost 8 bases to trimming and J lost 0 bases, with 11 bases between them. For the CDR3, the DNA is TGTGCCAGCTCCGGGACATTCTCTGGGGCCAACGTCCTGACTTTC. This gives the protein CASSGTFSGANVLTF.

The chain recombines TRBV7-8 with TRBJ2-2; 7 positions match TRBD2. This CDR3 has 14 amino acids. Germline CDR1 SGHVS, CDR2 FQNEAQ. Trimming cost V 0 bases and J 6 bases; bases outside gene matches: 1. The CDR3 sequence: CASSLAGGAGELFF. CDR3 bases: TGTGCCAGCAGCTTAGCGGGAGGGGCCGGGGAGCTGTTTTTT.

The V and J genes are TRBV11-3 and TRBJ2-5; 12 bases are a match to TRBD1. With 5 bases clipped from V and 4 bases from J, the junction kept 8 bases outside the gene matches. This CDR3 is built from 16 residues. Germline V gene lookup returns CDR1 SGHNT and CDR2 YENEEA. The CDR3 spells CASSPGTGGLVETQYF. The DNA of the CDR3 is TGTGCCAGCAGCCCGGGGACAGGGGGCTTAGTAGAGACCCAGTACTTC.

This rearrangement joins TRBV7-6 to TRBJ1-1, with D maybe TRBD1 (6 bases). The CDR3 sequence is 13 residues long. Looked up from germline, CDR1 is SGHVS and CDR2 is FNYEAQ. V gave up 1 base and J gave up 8 bases, with 11 bases separating them. The CDR3 DNA reads TGTGCCAGCAGCTTAGTAAGAGGGGGAGAAGCTTTCTTT. It yields the protein CASSLVRGGEAFF.

The rearrangement joins TRBV3-1 (or the pseudogene TRBV3-2) to TRBJ2-2; no clear D. The CDR3 is 14 residues long. Per germline, CDR1 LGHDT and CDR2 YNNKEL (reference sequence). V dropped 11 bases and J dropped 1 base, with 14 bases sitting between them. The CDR3: CAALDNGNTGELFF. CDR3 DNA sequence: TGTGCCGCTTTAGACAATGGGAACACCGGGGAGCTGTTTTTT.

V usage is TRBV10-1 and J usage is TRBJ1-6, with D unclear. V was trimmed by 3 bases and J by 7 bases, leaving 7 bases between them. This CDR3 spans 13 amino acids. CDR1 and CDR2 (germline): WNHNN, SYGVQD (reference sequence). The chain's CDR3 is CASSDSQNSPLHF. DNA of the CDR3: TGCGCCAGCAGTGACAGTCAAAATTCACCCCTCCACTTT.

The J gene is TRBJ1-2, the V gene TRBV30; D gene unclear. Germline assignment: CDR1 GTSNPN and CDR2 SVGIG (reference sequence). The CDR3 sequence is 14 residues long. V lost 0 bases, J lost 8 bases, and 16 bases lay in between. Here the CDR3 reads CAWSVLNYFGGYTF. CDR3 DNA sequence: TGTGCCTGGAGTGTACTAAACTACTTTGGGGGCTACACCTTC.